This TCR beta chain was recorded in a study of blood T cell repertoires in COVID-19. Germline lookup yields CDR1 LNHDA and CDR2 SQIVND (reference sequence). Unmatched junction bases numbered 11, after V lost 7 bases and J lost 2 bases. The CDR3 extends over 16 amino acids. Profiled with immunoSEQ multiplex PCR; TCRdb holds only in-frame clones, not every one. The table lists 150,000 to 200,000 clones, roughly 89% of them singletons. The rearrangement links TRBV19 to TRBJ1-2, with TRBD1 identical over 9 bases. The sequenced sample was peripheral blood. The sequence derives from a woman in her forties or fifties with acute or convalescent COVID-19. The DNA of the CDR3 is TGTGCCAGTACCGTCGGGGGAGGACAGGGGAACTATGGCTACACCTTC. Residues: CASTVGGGQGNYGYTF.